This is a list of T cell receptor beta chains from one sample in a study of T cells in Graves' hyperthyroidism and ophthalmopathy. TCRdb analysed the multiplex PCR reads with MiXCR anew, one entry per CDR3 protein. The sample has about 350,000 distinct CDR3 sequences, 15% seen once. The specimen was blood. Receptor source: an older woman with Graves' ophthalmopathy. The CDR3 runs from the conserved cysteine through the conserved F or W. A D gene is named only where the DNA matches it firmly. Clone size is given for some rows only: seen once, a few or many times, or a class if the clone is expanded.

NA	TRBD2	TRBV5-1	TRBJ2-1	CASSLLPVAGGDYNEQFF	TGCGCCAGCAGCTTATTACCAGTAGCGGGAGGTGACTACAATGAGCAGTTCTTC
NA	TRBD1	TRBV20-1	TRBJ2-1	CSATEGTGGSYNEQLF	TGCAGTGCTACCGAGGGGACAGGGGGCAGCTACAATGAGCAGCTCTTC
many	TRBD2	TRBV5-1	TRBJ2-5	CASSLDPGRGETQYF	TGCGCCAGCAGCTTGGACCCAGGGAGGGGCGAGACCCAGTACTTC
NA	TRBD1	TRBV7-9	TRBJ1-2	CASSLEQGVRYGYTF	TGTGCCAGCAGCTTAGAACAGGGGGTTCGCTATGGCTACACCTTC
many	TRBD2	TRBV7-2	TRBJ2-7	CASSPRGLAGFYEQYF	TGTGCCAGCAGCCCAAGAGGACTAGCGGGATTCTACGAGCAGTACTTC
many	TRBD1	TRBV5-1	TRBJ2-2	CASSWTGENTGELFF	TGCGCCAGCAGCTGGACAGGAGAGAACACCGGGGAGCTGTTTTTT
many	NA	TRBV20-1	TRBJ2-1	CSATRLSGLYNEQFF	TGCAGTGCTACCCGGTTGAGCGGTTTGTACAATGAGCAGTTCTTC
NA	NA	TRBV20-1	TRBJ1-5	CSALSTGAQPQHF	TGCAGTGCTCTTTCGACAGGCGCTCAGCCCCAGCATTTT
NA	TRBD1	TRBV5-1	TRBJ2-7	CASSLETGGVEQYF	TGCGCCAGCAGCTTGGAGACAGGGGGCGTTGAGCAGTACTTC
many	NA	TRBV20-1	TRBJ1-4	CSAPVDEKLFF	TGCAGTGCCCCAGTGGATGAAAAACTGTTTTTT
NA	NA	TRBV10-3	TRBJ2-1	CAVNRGLGNEQFF	TGTGCCGTTAACCGGGGTCTCGGCAATGAGCAGTTCTTC
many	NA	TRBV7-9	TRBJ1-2	CASSLERGGYTF	TGTGCCAGCAGCTTAGAGAGGGGCGGCTACACCTTC
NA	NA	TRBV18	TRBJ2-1	CASSRMDTWNEQFF	TGTGCCAGCTCACGAATGGACACCTGGAATGAGCAGTTCTTC
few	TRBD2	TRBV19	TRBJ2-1	CATRLAGSTYNEQFF	TGTGCCACCCGGCTAGCGGGAAGTACCTACAATGAGCAGTTCTTC
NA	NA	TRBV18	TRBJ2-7	CASSPGNRVNEQYF	TGTGCCAGCTCACCTGGTAACAGGGTAAACGAGCAGTACTTC
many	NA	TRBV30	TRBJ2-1	CAWSVGLYNEQFF	TGTGCCTGGAGTGTAGGGCTATACAATGAGCAGTTCTTC
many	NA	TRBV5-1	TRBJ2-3	CASSPTGRTNTDTQYF	TGCGCCAGCAGCCCCACGGGACGGACGAACACAGATACGCAGTATTTT
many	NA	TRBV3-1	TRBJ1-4	CASSQRGGSEKLFF	TGTGCCAGCAGCCAACGGGGCGGATCAGAAAAACTGTTTTTT
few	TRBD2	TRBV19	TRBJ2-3	CASSSWTSGSRTDTQYF	TGTGCCAGTAGTTCCTGGACTAGCGGGAGTCGGACAGATACGCAGTATTTT
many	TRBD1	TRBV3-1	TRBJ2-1	CASSLRTGGMSEQFF	TGTGCCAGCAGCCTACGGACAGGGGGCATGAGTGAGCAGTTCTTC
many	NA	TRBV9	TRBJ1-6	CASSVQGFENSPLHF	TGTGCCAGCAGCGTACAGGGTTTCGAGAATTCACCCCTCCACTTT
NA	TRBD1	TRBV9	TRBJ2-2	CASSQGQGANTGELFF	TGTGCCAGCAGCCAAGGACAGGGGGCGAACACCGGGGAGCTGTTTTTT
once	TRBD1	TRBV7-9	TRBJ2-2	CASSQGQLTGELFF	TGTGCCAGCAGCCAGGGACAGCTCACCGGGGAGCTGTTTTTT
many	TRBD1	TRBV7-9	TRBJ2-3	CASSLAQPRQGSDTQYF	TGTGCCAGCAGCTTAGCCCAACCTCGACAGGGATCGGATACGCAGTATTTT
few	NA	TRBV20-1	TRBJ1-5	CSARGVKNQPQHF	TGCAGTGCCCGGGGAGTAAAAAATCAGCCCCAGCATTTT
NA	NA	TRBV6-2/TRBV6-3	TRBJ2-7	CASGRRPNEQYF	TGTGCCAGCGGGAGACGCCCCAATGAGCAGTACTTC
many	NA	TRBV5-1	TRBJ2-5	CASSPGVAEGLPQYF	TGCGCCAGCAGCCCTGGGGTAGCGGAGGGGTTGCCCCAGTACTTC
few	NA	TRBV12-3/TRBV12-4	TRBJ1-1	CASSLNPAVGTEAFF	TGTGCCAGCAGTCTAAATCCCGCAGTAGGTACTGAAGCTTTCTTT